This is a list of T cell receptor beta chains from one sample in a study of T cells after yellow fever vaccination. From the 5' RACE reads, TCRdb called clonotypes with MiXCR, one entry per CDR3 protein. This table holds just under 600,000 distinct CDR3 sequences, 13% found once. The material was PBMCs, obtained on the day of the yellow fever booster vaccination. These receptors were taken from a man aged 25-45 years who received the YFV17D yellow fever vaccine. Both conserved end residues are part of each CDR3. The order of the fields is V gene, D gene, J gene, CDR3 length, clone size, CDR3 protein, CDR3 DNA. The D gene is left open where the match is weak. Size is stated for part of the rows, as once, few or many counts, or as a class when the clone is expanded.

TRBV7-2,.,TRBJ2-3,15,.,CASSLHSGSTDTQYF,TGTGCCAGCAGCTTACACAGCGGCAGCACAGATACGCAGTATTTT
TRBV12-3/TRBV12-4,.,TRBJ2-2,16,few,CASTQGSGENTGELFF,TGTGCCAGCACCCAGGGTAGCGGAGAGAACACCGGGGAGCTGTTTTTT
TRBV3-1,.,TRBJ2-7,15,.,CASSQDPRATGEQYF,TGTGCCAGCAGCCAAGATCCAAGGGCGACTGGCGAGCAGTACTTC
TRBV25-1,.,TRBJ2-7,16,few,CASSDRGNIAAYAQYF,TGTGCCAGCAGTGACCGAGGAAACATAGCGGCCTACGCGCAGTACTTC
TRBV25-1,TRBD1,TRBJ1-2,14,few,CASSETKGAGGYTF,TGTGCCAGCAGTGAGACGAAGGGGGCCGGTGGCTACACCTTC
TRBV5-6,TRBD2,TRBJ2-3,17,.,CASSLEGGAENTDTQYF,TGTGCCAGCAGCTTGGAGGGAGGGGCAGAAAACACAGATACGCAGTATTTT
TRBV20-1,.,TRBJ2-7,13,few,CSARDMGGYEQYF,TGCAGTGCTAGAGATATGGGGGGCTACGAGCAGTACTTC
TRBV6-5,TRBD1,TRBJ1-4,15,.,CASSYSDRAFEKLFF,TGTGCCAGCAGTTATTCGGACAGGGCTTTTGAAAAACTGTTTTTT
TRBV24-1,TRBD2,TRBJ2-7,14,few,CATSDPSGGYEQYF,TGTGCCACCAGTGACCCCAGCGGGGGGTACGAGCAGTACTTC
TRBV10-3,.,TRBJ1-1,12,.,CVSAGGNTEAFF,TGTGTTTCGGCGGGCGGGAACACTGAAGCTTTCTTT
TRBV9,.,TRBJ2-3,12,.,CASSGAGDTQYF,TGTGCCAGCAGCGGGGCCGGAGATACGCAGTATTTT
TRBV3-1,TRBD1,TRBJ2-7,15,few,CASSQGDRNSYEQYF,TGTGCCAGCAGCCAAGGGGACAGGAACTCCTACGAGCAGTACTTC
TRBV6-6,.,TRBJ2-7,12,.,CASGDSPYEQYF,TGTGCCAGCGGGGACTCCCCATACGAGCAGTACTTC
TRBV24-1,.,TRBJ2-2,17,.,CATSDFRRQGNTGELFF,TGTGCCACCAGTGATTTTCGAAGGCAGGGGAACACCGGGGAGCTGTTTTTT
TRBV29-1,TRBD1,TRBJ2-3,14,few,CSVAGGPSTDTQYF,TGCAGCGTCGCAGGGGGCCCTAGCACAGATACGCAGTATTTT
TRBV2,TRBD1,TRBJ2-5,13,.,CARGDGRGETQYF,TGTGCCAGAGGGGATGGCAGGGGGGAGACCCAGTACTTC
TRBV7-8,TRBD2,TRBJ2-7,17,few,CASSAGGGSGRINEQYF,TGTGCCAGCAGCGCCGGAGGAGGGAGCGGGAGGATAAACGAGCAGTACTTC
TRBV27,.,TRBJ2-7,15,few,CASSLSGDIGREQYF,TGTGCCAGCAGTTTATCGGGGGACATAGGGAGGGAGCAGTACTTC
TRBV28,TRBD1,TRBJ1-5,15,few,CASTRGGGGNQPQHF,TGTGCCAGCACCCGAGGGGGCGGGGGCAATCAGCCCCAGCATTTT
TRBV10-3,.,TRBJ1-1,14,many,CATSGTNQNTEAFF,TGTGCCACCAGCGGGACAAACCAGAACACTGAAGCTTTCTTT
TRBV7-9,.,TRBJ2-3,14,.,CASRTGTLTDTQYF,TGTGCCAGCAGAACCGGGACCCTCACAGATACGCAGTATTTT
TRBV7-9,.,TRBJ2-3,14,.,CASIVGGESGSQYF,TGTGCCAGCATAGTGGGTGGGGAAAGCGGATCGCAGTATTTT
TRBV24-1,.,TRBJ2-1,15,.,CATPEPGSSYNEQFF,TGTGCCACCCCAGAACCCGGGAGCTCCTACAATGAGCAGTTCTTC
TRBV28,TRBD2,TRBJ2-5,16,.,CASSFGATSGQETQYF,TGTGCCAGCAGTTTCGGGGCGACTAGCGGTCAAGAGACCCAGTACTTC
TRBV20-1,.,TRBJ2-3,15,few,CSARDPGARTDTQYF,TGCAGTGCTAGAGATCCCGGGGCGCGAACAGATACGCAGTATTTT
TRBV2,TRBD1,TRBJ1-2,16,few,CASSSSGTGAGYGYTF,TGTGCCAGCAGCAGTAGCGGGACAGGGGCCGGCTATGGCTACACCTTC
TRBV20-1,TRBD2,TRBJ2-3,17,few,CSAGLAGIWASPDTQYF,TGCAGTGCTGGACTAGCGGGAATATGGGCCTCCCCAGATACGCAGTATTTT
TRBV2,TRBD2,TRBJ2-1,16,few,CASSQLAGEGYNEQFF,TGTGCCAGCAGTCAATTAGCGGGAGAGGGATACAATGAGCAGTTCTTC
TRBV20-1,TRBD2,TRBJ2-7,16,.,CSADVVTSVPRREQYF,TGCAGTGCCGACGTAGTTACTAGCGTCCCGCGACGCGAGCAGTACTTC
TRBV9,.,TRBJ2-7,15,.,CASSVAALSVYEQYF,TGTGCCAGCAGCGTAGCTGCGCTGAGTGTCTACGAGCAGTACTTC
TRBV11-2,.,TRBJ2-7,12,.,CASSLLVTEQYF,TGTGCCAGCAGCTTACTGGTGACCGAGCAGTACTTC
TRBV5-1,.,TRBJ2-2,15,few,CASSFREPNTGELFF,TGCGCCAGCAGCTTCAGGGAACCGAACACCGGGGAGCTGTTTTTT
TRBV7-8,.,TRBJ2-7,17,.,CASSLSWMSAAANEQYF,TGTGCCAGCAGCTTAAGTTGGATGAGCGCCGCTGCTAACGAGCAGTACTTC
TRBV12-3/TRBV12-4,TRBD1,TRBJ1-2,16,few,CASSSDDRGQNYGYTF,TGTGCCAGCAGTTCCGACGACAGGGGCCAGAACTATGGCTACACCTTC
TRBV7-2,.,TRBJ2-1,15,.,CASSLARVSYNEQFF,TGTGCCAGCAGCTTAGCGCGGGTCTCCTACAATGAGCAGTTCTTC
TRBV12-3/TRBV12-4,.,TRBJ2-7,13,.,CASSSLRGYEQYF,TGTGCCAGCAGTTCCCTCCGAGGCTACGAGCAGTACTTC